The 12 T cell receptor beta chains in this list originate from one sample, sequenced in a study of T cell changes during pregnancy in multiple sclerosis. Clones were sequenced by immunoSEQ multiplex PCR, and TCRdb holds only the in-frame ones, with some missing. Found here are 48,000 or so clones, 94% of them singletons; the top ten hold more than 0.45%. Sequences were derived from CD4+ T cells from peripheral blood mononuclear cells, sampled in the first trimester of pregnancy. The receptors shown here come from a female donor with multiple sclerosis, enrolled in a pregnancy study.

The chain has TRBV21-1 and TRBJ1-1; the D call in the table, TRBD1, was not verified against the DNA. TRBV21-1 is designated a pseudogene. CDR3 size: 21 residues. The CDR3 DNA follows: TGTGCCAGCAGCAAAGTGTCCGGTGGGGCGGGACAGGGGGAAAGAAGGACTGAAGCTTTCTTT. Translation gives CASSKVSGGAGQGERRTEAFF.

The rearrangement uses TRBV18 and TRBJ1-6, with 7 positions matching TRBD1. CDR3 length: 14 amino acids. Germline trimming cut 4 bases from V and 14 bases from J; bases unmatched to any gene: 11. Germline CDR1 is KGHSH and CDR2 is LQKENI. The DNA of the CDR3 is TGTGCCAGCTCACTAGGGACAGATAGCTGGGCCCTCCACTTT. It yields the protein CASSLGTDSWALHF.

The rearrangement uses TRBV7-3 and TRBJ2-6, with D hard to call. CDR3 size: 16 residues. V lost 4 bases to trimming and J lost 1 base, with 11 bases between them. Germline CDR1 SGHTA, CDR2 FQGTGA. The CDR3 spells CASSSTPGSGANVLTF. The DNA of the CDR3 is TGTGCCAGCAGCTCAACCCCCGGGTCTGGGGCCAACGTCCTGACTTTC.

J is TRBJ1-1 and V is TRBV6-1; TRBD1 matches at 11 bases. V dropped 6 bases and J dropped 0; count of bases not matched to a gene: 0. The CDR3 runs to 14 residues. Looked up from germline, CDR1 is MNHNS and CDR2 is SASEGT. CDR3 sequence (DNA): TGTGCCAGCAGGGACAGGGGGCTGAACACTGAAGCTTTCTTT. It specifies CASRDRGLNTEAFF.

The genes are TRBV11-2 and TRBJ2-7; TRBD1 matches 10 bases. Unmatched junction bases numbered 4, after V lost 6 bases and J lost 5 bases. Germline CDR1 SGHAT, CDR2 FQNNGV. The CDR3 has 13 residues. CDR3: CASRGTGVHEQYF. In DNA, the CDR3 is TGTGCCAGCAGGGGGACAGGGGTACACGAGCAGTACTTC.

The genes are TRBV5-1 and TRBJ1-4; D perhaps matches TRBD1 (6 bases). There are 15 residues in the CDR3. Trimming cost V 7 bases and J 3 bases, with 16 bases left between them. The germline V gene encodes CDR1 SGHRS and CDR2 YFSETQ. In nucleotides, the CDR3 is TGCGCCAGCCGGTCGGGGGGGCGATCTAATGAAAAACTGTTTTTT. Amino acids: CASRSGGRSNEKLFF. Full variable domain (outside the CDR3, taken from reference TRBV5-1 and TRBJ1-4): KAGVTQTPRYLIKTRGQQVTLSCSPISGHRSVSWYQQTPGQGLQFLFEYFSETQRNKGNFPGRFSGRQFSNSRSEMNVSTLELGDSALYLCASRSGGRSNEKLFFGSGTQLSVL.

The V gene is TRBV9, the J gene TRBJ2-1, with D unclear. This CDR3 region has 16 residues. V gave up 0 bases and J gave up 2 bases, with 12 bases separating them. CDR1 SGDLS and CDR2 YYNGEE come from the germline V gene. Here the CDR3 DNA reads TGTGCCAGCAGCGTAGTTTCCTCTCGTGCCTACAATGAGCAGTTCTTC. Amino acid sequence: CASSVVSSRAYNEQFF.

This rearrangement joins TRBV5-5 to TRBJ1-5, with 7 bases identical to TRBD1. CDR3 size: 14 residues. Germline V lookup: CDR1 SGHKS, CDR2 YYEKEE (reference sequence). The trim removed 4 bases at V and 9 bases at J, leaving 10 bases unmatched. CDR3: CASSVRQGRWPQHF. As DNA, the CDR3 is TGTGCCAGCAGCGTCCGACAGGGTCGCTGGCCCCAGCATTTT. The whole variable domain, remainder taken from reference TRBV5-5 and TRBJ1-5, is DAGVTQSPTHLIKTRGQQVTLRCSPISGHKSVSWYQQVLGQGPQFIFQYYEKEERGRGNFPDRFSARQFPNYSSELNVNALLLGDSALYLCASSVRQGRWPQHFGDGTRLSIL.

This clone has only one observation. The chain joins TRBV25-1 to TRBJ2-1, with 9 bases that match TRBD2. J was trimmed by 9 bases and V by 0 bases; bases with no gene match: 9. The CDR3 sequence is 16 residues long. Germline CDR1 MGHDK, CDR2 SYGVNS. CDR3 DNA sequence: TGTGCCAGCAGTGAATACGGTGGCGGGGGGGCCAGTGAGCAGTTCTTC. This sequence encodes CASSEYGGGGASEQFF. The variable domain in full, with the rest retrieved from reference TRBV25-1 and TRBJ2-1, is EADIYQTPRYLVIGTGKKITLECSQTMGHDKMYWYQQDPGMELHLIHYSYGVNSTEKGDLSSESTVSRIRTEHFPLTLESARPSHTSQYLCASSEYGGGGASEQFFGPGTRLTVL.

This chain uses TRBV21-1 with TRBJ2-7; the table's D call, TRBD1, has no DNA check behind it. TRBV21-1 corresponds to a pseudogene. The CDR3 has 16 residues. The CDR3 loop is CASSKAPGRKTYEQYF. The CDR3 bases are TGTGCCAGCAGCAAAGCGCCAGGCCGTAAGACCTACGAGCAGTACTTC.

This rearrangement joins TRBV7-2 to TRBJ2-3; D ambiguous. V lost 1 base to trimming and J lost 2 bases, with 10 bases between them. In germline, CDR1 is SGHTA, CDR2 FQGNSA. There are 15 residues in the CDR3. The CDR3 DNA sequence: TGTGCCAGCAGCTTAGATGGCGGCCACACAGATACGCAGTATTTT. This gives the protein CASSLDGGHTDTQYF. Full variable domain (rest looked up from reference TRBV7-2 and TRBJ2-3): GAGVSQSPSNKVTEKGKDVELRCDPISGHTALYWYRQSLGQGLEFLIYFQGNSAPDKSGLPSDRFSAERTGGSVSTLTIQRTQQEDSAVYLCASSLDGGHTDTQYFGPGTRLTVL.

V usage is TRBV30 and J usage is TRBJ2-3, with D possibly being TRBD2 (6 bases). This CDR3 has 13 residues. Germline V gives CDR1 GTSNPN, CDR2 SVGIG (reference sequence). V lost 3 bases, J lost 1 base, and 8 bases lay in between. In DNA, the CDR3 is TGTGCCTGGAGACTAGCCGGCACAGATACGCAGTATTTT. This codes for CAWRLAGTDTQYF.